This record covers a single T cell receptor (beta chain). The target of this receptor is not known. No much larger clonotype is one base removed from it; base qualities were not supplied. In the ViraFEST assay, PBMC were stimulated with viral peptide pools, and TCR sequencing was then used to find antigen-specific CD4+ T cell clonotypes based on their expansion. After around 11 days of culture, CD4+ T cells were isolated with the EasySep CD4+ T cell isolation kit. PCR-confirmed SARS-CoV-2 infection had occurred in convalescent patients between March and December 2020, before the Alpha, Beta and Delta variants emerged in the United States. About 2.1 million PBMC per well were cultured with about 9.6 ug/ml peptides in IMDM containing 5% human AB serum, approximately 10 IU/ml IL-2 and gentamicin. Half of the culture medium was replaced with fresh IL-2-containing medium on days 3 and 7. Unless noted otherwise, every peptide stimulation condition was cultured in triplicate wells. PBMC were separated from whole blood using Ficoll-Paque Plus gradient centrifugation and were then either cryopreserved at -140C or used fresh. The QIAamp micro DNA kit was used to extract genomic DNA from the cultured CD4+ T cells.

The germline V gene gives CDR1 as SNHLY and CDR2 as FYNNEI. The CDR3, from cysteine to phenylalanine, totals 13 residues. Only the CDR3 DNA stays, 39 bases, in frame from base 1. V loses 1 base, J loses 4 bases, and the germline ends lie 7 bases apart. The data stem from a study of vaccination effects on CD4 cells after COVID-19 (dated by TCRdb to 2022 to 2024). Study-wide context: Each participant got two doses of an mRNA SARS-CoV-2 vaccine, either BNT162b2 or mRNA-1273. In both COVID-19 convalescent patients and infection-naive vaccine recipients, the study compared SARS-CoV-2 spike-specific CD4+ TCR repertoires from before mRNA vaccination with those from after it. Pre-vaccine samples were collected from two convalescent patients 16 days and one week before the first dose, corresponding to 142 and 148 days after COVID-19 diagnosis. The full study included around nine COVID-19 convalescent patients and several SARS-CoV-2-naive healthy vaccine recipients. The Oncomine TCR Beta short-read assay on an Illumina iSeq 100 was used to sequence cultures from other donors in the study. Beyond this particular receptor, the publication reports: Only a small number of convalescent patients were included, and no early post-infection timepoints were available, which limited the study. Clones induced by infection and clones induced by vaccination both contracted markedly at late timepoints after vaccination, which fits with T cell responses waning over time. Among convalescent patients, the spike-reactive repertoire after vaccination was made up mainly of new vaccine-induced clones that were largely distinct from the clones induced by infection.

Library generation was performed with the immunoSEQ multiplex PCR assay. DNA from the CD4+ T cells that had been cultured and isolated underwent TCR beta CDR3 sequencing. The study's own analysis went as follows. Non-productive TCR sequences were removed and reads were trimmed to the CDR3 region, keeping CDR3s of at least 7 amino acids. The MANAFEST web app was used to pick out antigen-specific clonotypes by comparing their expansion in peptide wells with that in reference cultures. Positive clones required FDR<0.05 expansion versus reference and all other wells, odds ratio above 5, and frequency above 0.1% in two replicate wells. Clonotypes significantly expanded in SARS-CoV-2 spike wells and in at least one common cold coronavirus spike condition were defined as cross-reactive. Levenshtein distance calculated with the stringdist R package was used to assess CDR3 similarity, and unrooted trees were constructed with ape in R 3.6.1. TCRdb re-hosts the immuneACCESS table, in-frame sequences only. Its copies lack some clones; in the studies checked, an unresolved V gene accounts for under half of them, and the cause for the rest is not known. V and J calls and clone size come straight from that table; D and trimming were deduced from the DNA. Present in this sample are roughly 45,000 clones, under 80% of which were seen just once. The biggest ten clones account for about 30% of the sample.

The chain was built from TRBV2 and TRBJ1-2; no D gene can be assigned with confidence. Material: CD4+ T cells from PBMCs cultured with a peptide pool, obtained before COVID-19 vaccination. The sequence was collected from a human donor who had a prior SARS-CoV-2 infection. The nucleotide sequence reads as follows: TGTGCCAGCAGTGAAGACCGCCTCTATGGCTACACCTTC. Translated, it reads CASSEDRLYGYTF.